The clone carrying this T cell receptor (beta chain) was picked up one time. What it binds is not known. These data come from a study of STAT5B mutations in CD4+ large granular lymphocyte leukemia. Study-wide findings and caveats: About a quarter of private leukemic clonotypes occurred rarely in other patients' non-leukemic repertoires. TRBV06-family usage was enriched in top patient clones (8/27) versus controls (2/35). Without putative leukemic clones, patient CD4-sorted repertoires remained more clonal than healthy CD4+ repertoires.

Sequencing was at survey level. The protocol was immunoSEQ multiplex PCR, while the TCRdb copy is restricted to in-frame clones and leaves out a portion. In the table there are some 34,000 clones, roughly 82% of which are singletons. Trimming took 3 bases from V and 2 from J, leaving 13 bases between them. CDR1 and CDR2 (germline): LNHDA, SQIVND (reference sequence). The CDR3 covers 15 residues. This receptor was taken from a human donor in good health. The sequenced sample consisted of CD4+ T cells from blood buffy coats. The chain uses TRBV19 and TRBJ1-1; no clear D. The DNA for the CDR3 is TGTGCCAGTAGTATCGCGGGAGGCCCTAACACTGAAGCTTTCTTT. It encodes CASSIAGGPNTEAFF.